The 15 T cell receptor beta chains below all came from one sample that was sequenced in a study of blood T cell repertoires in COVID-19. Method: immunoSEQ multiplex PCR; TCRdb's copy keeps in-frame clones and lacks some. Seen here are 200,000 to 250,000 clones, 75% to 90% observed once, and the top ten hold around 2.9%. Sequenced: peripheral blood. The receptors originated from a woman in her 30s who had recovered from COVID-19.

This chain links TRBV7-2 with TRBJ2-7; no reliable D call. The CDR3 spans 15 residues. CDR1 is SGHTA and CDR2 is FQGNSA in the germline V gene. Trimming left V 1 base short and J 3 bases short, with 13 bases between. The DNA for the CDR3 is TGTGCCAGCAGCTTAGATCCGGGTACATTCTACGAGCAGTACTTC. Protein: CASSLDPGTFYEQYF.

The CDR3 sequence is CASSYSNRYEKLFF. The CDR3 nucleotides read TGTGCCAGCAGTTACTCGAACCGGTATGAAAAACTGTTTTTT. The rearrangement uses TRBV6-5 and TRBJ1-4; D is unclear. Looked up from germline, CDR1 is MNHEY and CDR2 is SVGAGI. Trimming removed 0 bases from V and 6 bases from J, with 8 bases in between. CDR3 length: 14 residues.

The chain carries TRBV7-9 and TRBJ2-3; D gene unclear. Germline CDR1 SEHNR, CDR2 FQNEAQ (reference sequence). The CDR3 sequence is 13 residues long. The ends were cut back, 2 bases at V and 4 bases at J, with 7 bases in the middle. CDR3 sequence: CASSLRRSDTQYF. DNA for the CDR3: TGTGCCAGCAGCTTACGGCGGTCAGATACGCAGTATTTT.

This clone was counted once. This chain connects TRBV27 to TRBJ2-7; no clear D. Between the trimmed V and J ends, which lost 5 bases and 2 bases, there was a span of 10 bases. The CDR3 spans 13 residues. Germline CDR1 reads MNHEY; CDR2 reads SMNVEV (reference sequence). The CDR3 DNA is TGTGCCAGCAGTGAGGAAACCCCCTACGAGCAGTACTTC. It translates to CASSEETPYEQYF.

The chain couples TRBV19 to TRBJ2-1; D gene uncertain. The CDR3 spans 17 residues. The ends were cut back, 5 bases at V and 4 bases at J, with 21 bases in the middle. Germline lookup yields CDR1 LNHDA and CDR2 SQIVND (reference sequence). CDR3 in DNA: TGTGCCAGTAGTCTATACCCCGACGCGTCGGGTTACAATGAGCAGTTCTTC. Its protein product is CASSLYPDASGYNEQFF.

CDR3 protein: CASSSLWDRGYNEQFF. DNA of the CDR3: TGTGCCAGCAGCTCCCTATGGGACAGGGGTTACAATGAGCAGTTCTTC. The gene calls are TRBV5-5 and TRBJ2-1; 10 bases match TRBD1. The CDR3 totals 16 residues. The V segment lost 3 bases and the J segment 4 bases; nucleotides outside the gene matches: 7. Germline V gene lookup returns CDR1 SGHKS and CDR2 YYEKEE (reference sequence).

This clone was recorded once. The chain combines TRBV4-3 with TRBJ2-5; 7 bases line up with TRBD2. Trimming cost V 2 bases and J 2 bases; bases outside gene matches: 5. The germline V gene encodes CDR1 LGHNA and CDR2 YSLEER. There are 15 residues in the CDR3. The CDR3 nucleotides are TGCGCCAGCAGCCAAAGTCTAGCGGAACAAGAGACCCAGTACTTC. Translating gives CASSQSLAEQETQYF.

The V and J genes are TRBV7-9 and TRBJ1-1; perhaps TRBD1 as D (6 bases). The germline V and J ends were trimmed by 7 bases and 2 bases, with 17 bases remaining between them. This CDR3 is built from 15 residues. Looked up from germline, CDR1 is SEHNR and CDR2 is FQNEAQ (reference sequence). The CDR3 protein is CASILSRQANTEAFF. The CDR3 nucleotides are TGTGCCAGCATCCTCTCCCGACAGGCTAACACTGAAGCTTTCTTT.

The chain links TRBV5-6 to TRBJ2-3, with 8 bases identical to TRBD1. V was pared by 2 bases and J by 1 base, with 3 bases of the junction left unmatched. The CDR3 length is 15 residues. Per the germline V gene, CDR1 is SGHDT and CDR2 is YYEEEE. The CDR3 is CASSFQGAGTDTQYF. DNA of the CDR3: TGTGCCAGCAGCTTCCAGGGGGCTGGCACAGATACGCAGTATTTT.

V and J are TRBV19 and TRBJ2-1, with TRBD1 matching over 9 bases. V trimming: 4 bases; J trimming: 0 bases; junction bases outside the gene matches: 7. The length of the CDR3 is 17 residues. The germline V gene encodes CDR1 LNHDA and CDR2 SQIVND (reference sequence). CDR3 in amino acids: CASSTGTGRRSYNEQFF. CDR3 coding DNA: TGTGCCAGTAGTACCGGGACAGGGAGACGCTCCTACAATGAGCAGTTCTTC.

V gene TRBV4-2 combines with J gene TRBJ2-1; 13 bases line up with TRBD2. The germline gives CDR1 LGHNA, CDR2 YNFKEQ. V dropped 0 bases and J dropped 10; count of bases not matched to a gene: 3. There are 15 residues in the CDR3. The CDR3 sequence: CASSQDETSGGEQFF. The CDR3, as DNA: TGTGCCAGCAGCCAAGATGAGACTAGCGGGGGGGAGCAGTTCTTC.

This clone was seen just once. This chain connects TRBV19 to TRBJ2-5; possible D gene TRBD1, 5 bases. Germline V CDR1 and CDR2: LNHDA, SQIVND (reference sequence). The V and J ends lost 8 bases and 1 base respectively, with 8 bases between them. The CDR3 is 12 amino acids. CDR3 loop: CASGQGQETQYF. The CDR3 DNA follows: TGTGCCAGTGGACAAGGCCAAGAGACCCAGTACTTC.

V usage is TRBV6-5 and J usage is TRBJ2-3, with a possible D match to TRBD2 (6 bases). Trimming removed 5 bases at V and 0 bases at J, with 12 bases between. Germline V CDR1 and CDR2: MNHEY, SVGAGI. CDR3 length equals 15 residues. DNA for the CDR3: TGTGCCAGCAGTCTCAGCGGGTCGAGCACAGATACGCAGTATTTT. This gives the protein CASSLSGSSTDTQYF.

J is TRBJ1-3 and V is TRBV25-1; 7 bases are shared with TRBD1. In germline, CDR1 is MGHDK, CDR2 SYGVNS. CDR3 length: 16 amino acids. Germline trimming cut 3 bases from V and 0 bases from J; bases unmatched to any gene: 5. For the CDR3, the DNA is TGTGCCAGCAGTGATGGGGGACAGCTCTCTGGAAACACCATATATTTT. Translation: CASSDGGQLSGNTIYF. Full variable domain (remainder filled in from reference TRBV25-1 and TRBJ1-3): EADIYQTPRYLVIGTGKKITLECSQTMGHDKMYWYQQDPGMELHLIHYSYGVNSTEKGDLSSESTVSRIRTEHFPLTLESARPSHTSQYLCASSDGGQLSGNTIYFGEGSWLTVV.

The CDR3 loop reads CASSSGLAGGGDTQYF. The DNA of the CDR3 is TGTGCCAGCAGCTCGGGACTAGCGGGGGGTGGAGATACGCAGTATTTT. The genes are TRBV7-9 and TRBJ2-3, with 15 bases identical to TRBD2. The CDR3 extends over 16 amino acids. The ends lost 4 bases at V and 5 bases at J; junction bases unmatched: 4. Looked up from germline, CDR1 is SEHNR and CDR2 is FQNEAQ (reference sequence).